Below, 10 T cell receptor beta chains from the same sample are listed, as sequenced in a study of blood T cell repertoires in COVID-19. Assay used: immunoSEQ multiplex PCR; TCRdb lists only in-frame clones, some missing. The sample carries about 160,000 clones, around 83% recorded once. Sequenced input: PBMCs or T cells enriched from blood (not recorded which). These receptors originate from a woman aged 45-65 years in a cohort exposed to, infected with or recovered from COVID-19 (not recorded which).

A few counts support this clone. The chain employs TRBV19 and TRBJ2-4, with 7 bases that match TRBD1. The CDR3 totals 18 residues. CDR1 and CDR2 (germline): LNHDA, SQIVND (reference sequence). V lost 3 bases, J lost 3 bases, and 14 bases stayed unmatched. In DNA form, the CDR3 reads TGTGCCAGTAGTATCCCTAAGAACAGGGGATCGGACAAAAACATTCAGTACTTC. The encoded protein is CASSIPKNRGSDKNIQYF.

The J gene is TRBJ1-1, the V gene TRBV27; 7 nucleotides match TRBD1. There are 13 residues in the CDR3. Trimming took 5 bases from V and 11 from J; bases not matched to a gene: 11. In germline, CDR1 is MNHEY, CDR2 SMNVEV (reference sequence). The CDR3 reads CASSPRGPDEAFF. CDR3 coding DNA: TGTGCCAGCAGTCCTAGGGGGCCCGATGAGGCTTTCTTT.

The genes are TRBV28 and TRBJ2-5; TRBD2 matches at 8 bases. The CDR3 loop spans 14 amino acids. CDR1 is MDHEN and CDR2 is SYDVKM in the germline V gene. With V trimmed by 6 bases and J by 1 base, 4 bases remained unmatched. In DNA form, the CDR3 reads TGTGCCAGCAGATTAGCGGGGCCCCAAGAGACCCAGTACTTC. It specifies CASRLAGPQETQYF.

This clone appeared a single time. V is TRBV7-3 and J is TRBJ2-5; 10 bases are shared with TRBD2. Trimming took 1 base from V and 2 from J; bases not matched to a gene: 13. Germline V gives CDR1 SGHTA, CDR2 FQGTGA. The CDR3 has 19 amino acids. Written as DNA, the CDR3 is TGTGCCAGCAGCTTAAAGCTAGCGGGGGACCCATTATCACAAGAGACCCAGTACTTC. Amino acids: CASSLKLAGDPLSQETQYF.

This sequence joins TRBV2 and TRBJ2-7; TRBD2 matches at 7 bases. V trimming: 1 base; J trimming: 9 bases; junction bases outside the gene matches: 9. The germline V gene encodes CDR1 SNHLY and CDR2 FYNNEI. The CDR3 runs 14 residues. The CDR3 reads CASSEVLAVSGQYF. The DNA of the CDR3 is TGTGCCAGCAGTGAAGTCCTAGCGGTTTCGGGGCAGTACTTC.

Ten or more counts support this clone. The V and J genes are TRBV7-9 and TRBJ2-7; 10 bases fit TRBD1. Germline values: CDR1 SEHNR, CDR2 FQNEAQ (reference sequence). V lost 4 bases and J lost 4; bases outside the gene matches: 10. The CDR3 sequence is 16 residues long. This CDR3 reads CASSSPQGQGRYEQYF. CDR3 sequence (DNA): TGTGCCAGCAGCTCCCCCCAGGGACAGGGGCGGTACGAGCAGTACTTC.

This rearrangement joins TRBV9 to TRBJ1-4; unclear D gene. Germline-derived CDR1 and CDR2 are SGDLS and YYNGEE. CDR3 length: 13 residues. V dropped 2 bases and J dropped 7 bases, with 9 bases sitting between them. DNA for the CDR3: TGTGCCAGCAGCGTTTTCGGGAGTGAAAAACTGTTTTTT. Amino acid sequence: CASSVFGSEKLFF.

The table lists this clone with a count of one. The chain uses TRBV4-1 and TRBJ2-7, with 9 bases lining up with TRBD1. The J segment lost 2 bases and the V segment lost 4 bases, leaving 21 bases of the junction unmatched. This CDR3 is 20 amino acids long. Germline loops: CDR1 MGHRA, CDR2 YSYEKL. Here the CDR3 reads CASSLRDRDSKGRLTYEQYF. The DNA for the CDR3 is TGCGCCAGCAGCCTCCGGGACAGGGATTCTAAGGGGAGATTAACCTACGAGCAGTACTTC.

The chain joins TRBV9 to TRBJ2-3; a possible D gene is TRBD2 (7 bases). V lost 1 base and J 4 bases, leaving 13 bases between the germline ends. The germline CDR1 and CDR2 sequences are SGDLS and YYNGEE. This CDR3 spans 15 amino acids. CDR3: CASSVTGGVPDTQYF. CDR3 in DNA: TGTGCCAGCAGCGTAACGGGGGGCGTGCCAGATACGCAGTATTTT.

The chain is built from TRBV6-6 and TRBJ1-5; no reliable D call. V lost 6 bases, J lost 6 bases, and 15 bases lay in between. There are 14 residues in the CDR3. Germline assignment: CDR1 MNHNY and CDR2 SVGAGI (reference sequence). The CDR3 loop is CASRAQISGQPQHF. In DNA form, the CDR3 reads TGTGCCAGCAGGGCACAAATATCGGGTCAGCCCCAGCATTTT.